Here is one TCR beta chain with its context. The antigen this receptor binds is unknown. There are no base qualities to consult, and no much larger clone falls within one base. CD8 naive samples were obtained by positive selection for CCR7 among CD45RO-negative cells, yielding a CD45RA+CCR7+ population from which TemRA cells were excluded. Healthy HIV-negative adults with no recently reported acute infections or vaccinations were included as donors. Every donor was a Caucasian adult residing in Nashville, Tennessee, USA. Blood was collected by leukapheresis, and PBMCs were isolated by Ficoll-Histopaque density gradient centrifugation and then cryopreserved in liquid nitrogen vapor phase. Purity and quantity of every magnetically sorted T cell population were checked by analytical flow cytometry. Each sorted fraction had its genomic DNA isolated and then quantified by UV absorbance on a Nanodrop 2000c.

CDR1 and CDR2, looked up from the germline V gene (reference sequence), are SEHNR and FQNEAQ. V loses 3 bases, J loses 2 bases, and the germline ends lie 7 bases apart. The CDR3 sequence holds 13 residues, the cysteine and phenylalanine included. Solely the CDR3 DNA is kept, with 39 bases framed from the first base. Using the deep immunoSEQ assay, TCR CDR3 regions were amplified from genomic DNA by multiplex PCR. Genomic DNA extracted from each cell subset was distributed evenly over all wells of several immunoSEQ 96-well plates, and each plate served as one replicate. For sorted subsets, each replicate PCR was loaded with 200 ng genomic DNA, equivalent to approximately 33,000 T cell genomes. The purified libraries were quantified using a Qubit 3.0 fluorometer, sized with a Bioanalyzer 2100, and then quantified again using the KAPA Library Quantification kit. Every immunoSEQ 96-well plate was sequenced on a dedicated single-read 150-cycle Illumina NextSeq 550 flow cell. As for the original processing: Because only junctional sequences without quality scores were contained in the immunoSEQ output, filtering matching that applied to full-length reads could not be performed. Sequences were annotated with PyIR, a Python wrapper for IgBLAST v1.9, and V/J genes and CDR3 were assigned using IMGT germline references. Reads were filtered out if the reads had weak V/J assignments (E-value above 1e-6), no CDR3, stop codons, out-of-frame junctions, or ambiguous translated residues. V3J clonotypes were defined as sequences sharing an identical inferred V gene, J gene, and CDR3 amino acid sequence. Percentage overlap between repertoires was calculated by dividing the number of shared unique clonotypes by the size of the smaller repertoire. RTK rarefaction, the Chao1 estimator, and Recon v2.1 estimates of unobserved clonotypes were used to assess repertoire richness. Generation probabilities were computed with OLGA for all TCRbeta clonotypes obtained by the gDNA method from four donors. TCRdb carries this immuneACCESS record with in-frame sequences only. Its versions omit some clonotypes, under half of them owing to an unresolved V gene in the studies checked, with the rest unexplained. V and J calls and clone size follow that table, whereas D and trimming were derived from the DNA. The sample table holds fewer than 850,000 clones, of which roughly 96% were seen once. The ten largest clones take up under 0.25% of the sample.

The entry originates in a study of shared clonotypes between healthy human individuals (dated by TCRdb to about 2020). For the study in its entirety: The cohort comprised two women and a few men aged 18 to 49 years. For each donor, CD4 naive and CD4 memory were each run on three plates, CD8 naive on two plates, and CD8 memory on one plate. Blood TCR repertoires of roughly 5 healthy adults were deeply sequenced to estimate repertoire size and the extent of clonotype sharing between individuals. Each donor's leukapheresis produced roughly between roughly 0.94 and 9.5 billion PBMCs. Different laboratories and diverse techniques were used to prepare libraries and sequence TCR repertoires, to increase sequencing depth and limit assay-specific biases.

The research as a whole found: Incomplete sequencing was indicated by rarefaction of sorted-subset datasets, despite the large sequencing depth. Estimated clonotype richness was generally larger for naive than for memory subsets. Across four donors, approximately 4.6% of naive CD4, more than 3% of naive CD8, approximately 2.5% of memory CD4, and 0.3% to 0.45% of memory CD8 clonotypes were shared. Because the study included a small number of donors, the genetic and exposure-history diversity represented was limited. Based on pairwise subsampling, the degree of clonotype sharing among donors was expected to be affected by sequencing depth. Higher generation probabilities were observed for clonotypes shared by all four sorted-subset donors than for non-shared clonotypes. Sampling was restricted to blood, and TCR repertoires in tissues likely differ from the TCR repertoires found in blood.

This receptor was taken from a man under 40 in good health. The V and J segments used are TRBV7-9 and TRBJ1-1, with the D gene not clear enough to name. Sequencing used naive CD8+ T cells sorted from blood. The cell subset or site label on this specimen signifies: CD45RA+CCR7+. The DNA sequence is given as TGTGCCAGCAGCTTTTTCCAAAACACTGAAGCTTTCTTT. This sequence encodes CASSFFQNTEAFF.